This TCR beta chain stems from a study of cytomegalovirus exposure and HLA in healthy donors. Study results and limitations: Cytomegalovirus association was listed for approximately 160 TCR beta chains. Both high specificity and high sensitivity reportedly marked the classifier's diagnosis of cytomegalovirus status.

As for this clone: Its antigen remains unknown.

In germline, CDR1 is MNHEY, CDR2 SVGAGI. The CDR3 totals 14 residues. The germline V and J ends were trimmed by 6 bases and 3 bases, with 12 bases remaining between them. Assay used: immunoSEQ multiplex PCR; TCRdb lists only in-frame clones, some missing. The sample lists tens of thousands of clones, roughly 88% occurring once. The chain combines TRBV6-5 with TRBJ1-5; the D gene is possibly TRBD1 (6 bases). Material for sequencing was PBMCs. This TCR came from a young man in good health and CMV-seronegative. CDR3 sequence reads: CASSKQGSNQPQHF. CDR3 in DNA: TGTGCCAGCAGCAAACAGGGTTCCAATCAGCCCCAGCATTTT.